This TCR beta chain was obtained from a study of T cells in tuberculosis. After thawing and overnight rest, PBMC were stained with GMM-loaded CD1B tetramer, viability dye and anti-CD3 for sorting. CD1B tetramers were loaded with Rhodococcus equi-derived C32 glucose monomycolate. Before cryopreservation, the sorted PBMC lost their CD14-expressing monocytes. Between the trimmed V and J ends, which lost 2 bases and 5 bases, there was a span of 13 bases. The CDR3 contains 15 residues. Looked up from germline, CDR1 is MNHEY and CDR2 is SVGAGI. Using immunoSEQ multiplex PCR, the repertoire was profiled, and TCRdb retains in-frame clones only, with some absent. The profile covers nearly 60,000 clones, with roughly 88% appearing a single time and less than 25% taken by the ten largest.

The sample taken for sequencing was CD1b-GMM tetramer-negative cells sorted from PBMCs. The source of this sequence is an adult woman with latent tuberculosis. The chain links TRBV6-5 to TRBJ2-1; D might be TRBD1 (6 bases). The CDR3 coding sequence is TGTGCCAGCAGTTACGACGGGACACGGAACAATGAGCAGTTCTTC. Protein: CASSYDGTRNNEQFF.